This TCR beta chain comes out of a study of T-cell memory formation after mild COVID-19 (dated by TCRdb to the early 2020s). Regarding the study in general: Most TCR sequence clusters were specific to one of the two donors. Longitudinal TCRalpha and TCRbeta repertoire sequencing tracked T-cell clones expanding and contracting after mild COVID-19 in a couple of donors. The cohort was made up of two young adult volunteers, one female and one male, who were previously healthy.

On this clonotype: Its target antigen remains unknown. Base qualities are not recorded, but no much larger clone differs from it by a single base.

Based on the germline V gene, the CDR1 and CDR2 sequences are SQVTM and ANQGSEA. The CDR3 spans 13 residues, from the cysteine through the phenylalanine. The sequence is cut down to CDR3 DNA, 39 bases in frame from base 1. From V the trimming removes 5 bases and from J it removes 4 bases, while the gene matches leave 6 bases of the junction unaccounted for. What the research found in general, with its limitations: Some responding clones were detected in pre-infection memory, suggesting pre-existing cross-reactive memory T cells joined the SARS-CoV-2 response. The study included only a couple of mild cases, and larger cohorts that include severe cases with pre-infection samples were judged to be necessary. Clones contracting from day 15 to 85 had balanced CD4/CD8 phenotypes, while a second wave expanding from day 15 to 37 was biased towards CD4+. Contracting CD4+ clones turned up mainly in the CM and EM memory subsets, whereas EMRA was where CD8+ clones were enriched. SARS-CoV-2 specificity of the second-wave clones peaking on day 37 was not confirmed.

This sample was sequenced with an Illumina NovaSeq 6000. TCRalpha and TCRbeta cDNA libraries were constructed by 5'RACE with constant-segment primers, with sample barcodes and unique molecular identifiers being introduced. Trizol reagent was used to extract RNA from every sample. Library amplification was performed in two PCR steps, and a second sample barcode and Illumina TruSeq adapters were introduced in the second step. The libraries were sequenced on an Illumina NovaSeq using 2 x 150 bp paired-end reads. As for how the authors treated the data: Demultiplexing of reads and collapsing into UMI-guided consensus sequences were performed with migec v1.2.7. Using mixcr v2.1.11, UMI consensuses were aligned to TRA and TRB V and J templates and then assembled into clonotypes. Expanded or contracted clonotypes were those called significant by both edgeR and NoisET, with noise models trained on biological replicates. edgeR calls used a false discovery rate-adjusted p below 0.01 and a log2 fold-change threshold of 1. As an exploratory analysis of dynamics, PCA with hierarchical clustering was applied to max-normalized trajectories of the 1000 most abundant clonotypes. Separately sequenced CD4+ and CD8+ repertoires were used to assign a CD4 or CD8 phenotype to each responding clone. TCRdb itself trimmed the public reads at Q25 with fastp, ran MiXCR and retained productive beta chains. Each entry is one CDR3 protein sequence, shown with its most common DNA and genes. For this entry, the V and J calls and clone size follow TCRdb and not the study's own pipeline. The sample records about 420,000 distinct CDR3 sequences, 20% to 30% of which are singletons. Around 12% of the sample is in the top ten clones.

Ficoll-Paque density gradient centrifugation was used to isolate PBMCs. Material: PBMCs or a T cell subset sorted from them (not recorded which). The V gene is TRBV29-1 and the J gene is TRBJ1-2; TRBD1 fits 8 bases in the junction. This TCR derives from an adult woman who had mild COVID-19 (a few samples of this study predate the infection). The sample titles of this study are shuffled in the database, so cell type and time point are left out; the donor was told from shared clones. The nucleotide sequence is given as TGCAGCGTTCGGACAGGGAGCTCCTATGGCTACACCTTC. It is translated as CSVRTGSSYGYTF.